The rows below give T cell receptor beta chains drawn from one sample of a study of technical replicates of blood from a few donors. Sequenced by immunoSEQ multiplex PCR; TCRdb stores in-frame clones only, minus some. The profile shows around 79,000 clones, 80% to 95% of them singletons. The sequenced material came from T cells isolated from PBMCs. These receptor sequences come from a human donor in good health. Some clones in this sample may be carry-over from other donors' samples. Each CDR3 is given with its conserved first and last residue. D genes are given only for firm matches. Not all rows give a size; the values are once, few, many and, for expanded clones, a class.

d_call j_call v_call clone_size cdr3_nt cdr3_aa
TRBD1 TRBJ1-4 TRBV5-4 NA TGTGCCACCGGGGACAGGGAGGCGAATGAAAAACTGTTTTTT CATGDREANEKLFF
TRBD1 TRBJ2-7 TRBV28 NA TGTGCCAGCAGTTTTTCCTCCGGGACAGACAGCCTCCAGTACTTC CASSFSSGTDSLQYF
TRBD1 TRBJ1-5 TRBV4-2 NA TGTGCCAGCAGCCAGGCAGGGGGCGAATATAGGAGTGATCAGCCCCAGCATTTT CASSQAGGEYRSDQPQHF
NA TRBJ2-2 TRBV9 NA TGTGCCAGCAGCGTAGCATTGCGCGGGCCGAACACCGGGGAGCTGTTTTTT CASSVALRGPNTGELFF
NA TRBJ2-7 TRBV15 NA TGTGCCACCAGCAGAGTTCCGTCCCCCTACGAGCAGTACTTC CATSRVPSPYEQYF
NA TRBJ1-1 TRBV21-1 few TGTGCCAGCAGCAATTGTGGAGAACAGGGGTGGAACACTGAAGCTTTCTTT CASSNCGEQGWNTEAFF
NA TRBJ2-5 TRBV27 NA TGTGCCAGCAGTTTAGGAGGCAGGATTGAGACCCAGTACTTC CASSLGGRIETQYF
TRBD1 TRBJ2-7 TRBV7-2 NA TGTGCCAGCAGCCGACAGGGTCTCTCCTACGAGCAGTACTTC CASSRQGLSYEQYF
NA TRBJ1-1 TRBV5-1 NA TGCGCCAGCAGCTCCGTAATGACTGGGAACACTGAAGCTTTCTTT CASSSVMTGNTEAFF
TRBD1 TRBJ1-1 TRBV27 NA TGTGCCAGCAGCCTCTCCCGGGACAGGAACACTGAAGCTTTCTTT CASSLSRDRNTEAFF
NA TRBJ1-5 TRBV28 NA TGTGCCAGCAGTACAGGGAATCAGCCCCAGCATTTT CASSTGNQPQHF
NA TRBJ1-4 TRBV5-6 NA TGTGCCAGCAGCTTGGCCGTGGGACTCGCAACTAATGAAAAACTGTTTTTT CASSLAVGLATNEKLFF
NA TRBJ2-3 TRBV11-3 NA TGTGCCAGCAGCTTAGGGGCAGACCCCCGGATGGATACGCAGTATTTT CASSLGADPRMDTQYF
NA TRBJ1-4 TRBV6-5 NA TGTGCCAGCCGGGCCGGGACTAATAAAAAACTGTTTTTT CASRAGTNKKLFF
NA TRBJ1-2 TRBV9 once TGTGCCAGCAGCGTAACATCCAGAGGAAACTATGGCTACACCTTC CASSVTSRGNYGYTF
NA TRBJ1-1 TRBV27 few TGTGCCAGCAGTTTGATTGGGAGAACTGAAGCTTTCTTT CASSLIGRTEAFF
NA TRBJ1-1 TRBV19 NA TGTGCCAGTAGTTTGGGCCCGGGGGGTGGTAGAGCTTTCTTT CASSLGPGGGRAFF
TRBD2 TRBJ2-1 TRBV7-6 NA TGTGCCAGCAGCTCAAATAGCGGGAACTCCTACAATGAGCAGTTCTTC CASSSNSGNSYNEQFF
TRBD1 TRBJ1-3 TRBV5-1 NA TGCGCCAGCAGTTATGGACAGGACCGTAAGAGTCCTGGAAACACCATATATTTT CASSYGQDRKSPGNTIYF
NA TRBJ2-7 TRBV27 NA TGTGCCAGCAGTTGGGCGGGACAGAACTACGAGCAGTACTTC CASSWAGQNYEQYF
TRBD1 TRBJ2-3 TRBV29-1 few TGCAGCGTTGCCGACAGGGGAACAGATACGCAGTATTTT CSVADRGTDTQYF
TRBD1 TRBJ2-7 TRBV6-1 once TGTGCCAGCCGGGACAGTTACTACGAGCAGTACTTC CASRDSYYEQYF
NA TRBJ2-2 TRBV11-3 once TGTGCCAGCAGCTACCCCGGACATCGAATAAGGGAAACCGGGGAGCTGTTTTTT CASSYPGHRIRETGELFF
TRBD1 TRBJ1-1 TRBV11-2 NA TGTGCCAGCAGAGGGGGCGCAAAGACTGAAGCTTTCTTT CASRGGAKTEAFF
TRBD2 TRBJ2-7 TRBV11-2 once TGTGCCAGCAGCTTAGTACCGGCCGGAGCGGGAGGGAAGACTGAGCAGTACTTC CASSLVPAGAGGKTEQYF
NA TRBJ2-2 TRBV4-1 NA TGCGCCAGCAGCCAACTTTACACCGGGGAGCTGTTTTTT CASSQLYTGELFF